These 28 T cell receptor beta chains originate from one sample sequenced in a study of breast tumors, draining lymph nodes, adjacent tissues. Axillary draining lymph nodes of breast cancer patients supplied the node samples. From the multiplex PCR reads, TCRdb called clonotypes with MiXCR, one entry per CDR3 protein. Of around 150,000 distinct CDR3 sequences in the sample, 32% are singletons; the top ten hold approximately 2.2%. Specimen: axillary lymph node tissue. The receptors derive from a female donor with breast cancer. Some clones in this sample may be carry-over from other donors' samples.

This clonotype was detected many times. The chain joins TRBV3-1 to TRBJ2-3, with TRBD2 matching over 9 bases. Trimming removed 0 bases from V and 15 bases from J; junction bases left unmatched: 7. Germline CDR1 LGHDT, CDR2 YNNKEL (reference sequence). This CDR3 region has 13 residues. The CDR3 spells CASSQDIAGDVYF. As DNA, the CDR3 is TGTGCCAGCAGCCAAGATATAGCGGGGGATGTCTATTTT.

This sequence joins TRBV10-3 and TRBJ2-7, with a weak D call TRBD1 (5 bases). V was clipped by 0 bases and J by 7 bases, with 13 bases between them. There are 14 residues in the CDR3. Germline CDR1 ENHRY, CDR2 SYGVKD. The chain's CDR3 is CAISESQGLEEQYF. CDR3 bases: TGTGCCATCAGTGAGTCGCAGGGTCTTGAAGAGCAGTACTTC.

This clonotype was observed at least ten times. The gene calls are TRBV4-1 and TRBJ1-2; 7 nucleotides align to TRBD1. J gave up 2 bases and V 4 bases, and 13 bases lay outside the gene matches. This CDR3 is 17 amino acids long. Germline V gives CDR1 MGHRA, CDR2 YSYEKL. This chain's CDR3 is CASSPIWTGYENYGYTF. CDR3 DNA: TGCGCCAGCAGCCCGATATGGACAGGCTATGAAAACTATGGCTACACCTTC.

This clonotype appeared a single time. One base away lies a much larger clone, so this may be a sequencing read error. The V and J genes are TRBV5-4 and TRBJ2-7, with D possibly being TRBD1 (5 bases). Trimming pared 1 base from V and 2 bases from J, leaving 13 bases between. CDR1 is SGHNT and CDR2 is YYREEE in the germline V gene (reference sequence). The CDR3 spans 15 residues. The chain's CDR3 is CASSLSNRPPYEQYF. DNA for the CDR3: TGTGCCAGCAGCTTGAGTAACAGGCCCCCCTACGAGCAGTACTTC.

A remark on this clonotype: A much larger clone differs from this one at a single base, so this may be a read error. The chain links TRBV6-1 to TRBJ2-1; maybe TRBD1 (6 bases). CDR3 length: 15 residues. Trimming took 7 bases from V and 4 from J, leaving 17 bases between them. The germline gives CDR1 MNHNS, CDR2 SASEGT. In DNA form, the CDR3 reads TGTGCCAGCACCCCTCCCTTCACAGGGTACAATGAGCAGTTCTTC. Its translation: CASTPPFTGYNEQFF.

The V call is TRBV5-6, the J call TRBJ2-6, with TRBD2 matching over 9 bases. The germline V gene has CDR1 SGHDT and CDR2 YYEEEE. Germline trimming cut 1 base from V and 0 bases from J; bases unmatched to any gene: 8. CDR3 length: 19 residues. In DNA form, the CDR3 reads TGTGCCAGCAGCTTGAGCGGGGGGCCCTCATCCTCTGGGGCCAACGTCCTGACTTTC. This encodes CASSLSGGPSSSGANVLTF.

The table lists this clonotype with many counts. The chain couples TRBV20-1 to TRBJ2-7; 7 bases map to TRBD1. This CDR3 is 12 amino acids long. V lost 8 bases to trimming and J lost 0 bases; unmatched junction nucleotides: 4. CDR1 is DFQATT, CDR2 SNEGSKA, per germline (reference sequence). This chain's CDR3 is CSQGDLSYEQYF. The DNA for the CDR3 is TGCAGTCAGGGGGACCTCTCCTACGAGCAGTACTTC.

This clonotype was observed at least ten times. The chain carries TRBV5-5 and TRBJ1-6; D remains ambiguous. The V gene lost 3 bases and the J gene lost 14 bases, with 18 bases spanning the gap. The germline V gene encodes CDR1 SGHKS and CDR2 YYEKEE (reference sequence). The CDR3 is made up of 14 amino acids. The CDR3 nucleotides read TGTGCCAGCAGCTCGGGTCTCCTGAGGGTAACCCTCCACTTT. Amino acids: CASSSGLLRVTLHF.

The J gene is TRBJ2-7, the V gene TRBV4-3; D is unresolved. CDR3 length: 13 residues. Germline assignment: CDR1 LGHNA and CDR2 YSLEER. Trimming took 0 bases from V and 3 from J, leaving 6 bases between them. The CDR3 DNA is TGCGCCAGCAGCCAAGACGTCAGCTACGAGCAGTACTTC. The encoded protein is CASSQDVSYEQYF.

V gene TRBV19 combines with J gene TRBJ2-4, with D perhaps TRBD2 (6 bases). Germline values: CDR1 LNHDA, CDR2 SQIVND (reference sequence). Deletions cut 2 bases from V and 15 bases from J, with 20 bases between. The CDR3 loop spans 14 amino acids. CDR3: CASSITDNVAELYF. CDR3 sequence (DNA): TGTGCCAGTAGTATAACGGACAACGTAGCGGAGTTGTACTTC.

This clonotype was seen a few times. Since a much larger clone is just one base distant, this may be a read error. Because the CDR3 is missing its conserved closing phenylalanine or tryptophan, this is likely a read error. The CDR3 sequence: CASSEQRSTTDTQYL. DNA for the CDR3: TGTGCCAGCAGTGAGCAGCGGTCGACAACAGATACGCAGTATCTT. This rearrangement joins TRBV6-1 to TRBJ2-3, with D possibly matching TRBD2 (5 bases). CDR1 is MNHNS and CDR2 is SASEGT in the germline V gene. This CDR3 spans 15 amino acids. V lost 3 bases to trimming and J lost 3 bases, with 13 bases between them.

DNA of the CDR3: TGTGCCAGCAGTAAAGGGGGCAGCGCTAACTATGGCTACACCTTC. This codes for CASSKGGSANYGYTF. This chain joins TRBV6-6 and TRBJ1-2; 7 bases fit TRBD1. With V trimmed by 5 bases and J by 0 bases, 6 bases remained unmatched. The CDR3 consists of 15 residues. Germline assignment: CDR1 MNHNY and CDR2 SVGAGI (reference sequence).

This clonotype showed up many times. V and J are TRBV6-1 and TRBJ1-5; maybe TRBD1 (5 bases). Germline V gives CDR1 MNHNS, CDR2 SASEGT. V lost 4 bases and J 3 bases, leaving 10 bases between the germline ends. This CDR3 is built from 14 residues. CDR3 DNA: TGTGCCAGCAGTGCAGGGTTCGTCAATCAGCCCCAGCATTTT. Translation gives CASSAGFVNQPQHF.

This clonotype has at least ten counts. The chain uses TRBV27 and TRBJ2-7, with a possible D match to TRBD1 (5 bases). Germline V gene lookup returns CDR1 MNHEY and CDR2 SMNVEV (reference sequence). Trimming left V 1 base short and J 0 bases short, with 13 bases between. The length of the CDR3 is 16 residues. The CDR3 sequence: CASSLLWGPPSYEQYF. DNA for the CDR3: TGTGCCAGCAGTTTATTATGGGGCCCGCCCTCCTACGAGCAGTACTTC.

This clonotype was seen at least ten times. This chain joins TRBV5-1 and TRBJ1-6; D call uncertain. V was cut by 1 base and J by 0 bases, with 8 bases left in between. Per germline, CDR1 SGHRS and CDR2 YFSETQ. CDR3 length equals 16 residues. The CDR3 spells CASSLLQSSYNSPLHF. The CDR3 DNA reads TGCGCCAGCAGCTTGTTACAGAGCTCCTATAATTCACCCCTCCACTTT.

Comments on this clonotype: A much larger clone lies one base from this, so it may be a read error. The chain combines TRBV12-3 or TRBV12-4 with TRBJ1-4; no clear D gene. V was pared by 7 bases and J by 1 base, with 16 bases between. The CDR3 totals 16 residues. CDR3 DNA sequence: TGTGCCAGCATTACCCTCCAAGCCAGAACTAATGAAAAACTGTTTTTT. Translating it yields CASITLQARTNEKLFF.

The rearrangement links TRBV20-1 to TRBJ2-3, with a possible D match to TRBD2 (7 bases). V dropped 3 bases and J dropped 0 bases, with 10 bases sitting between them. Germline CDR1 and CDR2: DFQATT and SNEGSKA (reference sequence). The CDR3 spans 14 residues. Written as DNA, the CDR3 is TGCAGTGCTAGTGGCGGGGGCAGCACAGATACGCAGTATTTT. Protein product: CSASGGGSTDTQYF.

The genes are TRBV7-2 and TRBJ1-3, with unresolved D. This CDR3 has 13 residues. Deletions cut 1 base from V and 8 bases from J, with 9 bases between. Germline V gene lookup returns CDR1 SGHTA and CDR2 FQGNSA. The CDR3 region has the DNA TGTGCCAGCAGCTTAGAAGTCATGGACACCATATATTTT. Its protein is CASSLEVMDTIYF.

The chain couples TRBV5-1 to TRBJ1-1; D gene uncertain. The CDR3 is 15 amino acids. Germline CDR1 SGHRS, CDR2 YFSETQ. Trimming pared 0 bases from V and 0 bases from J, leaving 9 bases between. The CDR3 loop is CASSLEPRLNTEAFF. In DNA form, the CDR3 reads TGCGCCAGCAGCTTGGAGCCCCGATTGAACACTGAAGCTTTCTTT.

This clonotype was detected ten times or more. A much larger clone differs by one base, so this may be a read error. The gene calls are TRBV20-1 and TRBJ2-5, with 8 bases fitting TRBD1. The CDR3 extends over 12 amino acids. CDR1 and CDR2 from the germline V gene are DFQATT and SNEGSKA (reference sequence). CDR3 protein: CSANDRGKTPYF. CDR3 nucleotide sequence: TGCAGTGCCAATGACAGGGGCAAGACCCCGTACTTC.

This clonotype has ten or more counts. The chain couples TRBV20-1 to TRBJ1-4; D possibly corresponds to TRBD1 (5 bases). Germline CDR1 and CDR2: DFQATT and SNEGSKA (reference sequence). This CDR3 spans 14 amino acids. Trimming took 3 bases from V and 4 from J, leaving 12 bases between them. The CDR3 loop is CSASRDGRNEKLFF. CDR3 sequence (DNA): TGCAGTGCTAGCCGGGACGGACGTAATGAAAAACTGTTTTTT.

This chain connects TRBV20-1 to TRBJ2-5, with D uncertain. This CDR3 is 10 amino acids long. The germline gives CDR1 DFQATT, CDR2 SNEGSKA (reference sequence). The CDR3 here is CSVSVETQYF. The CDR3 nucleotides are TGCAGCGTTTCGGTAGAGACCCAGTACTTC.

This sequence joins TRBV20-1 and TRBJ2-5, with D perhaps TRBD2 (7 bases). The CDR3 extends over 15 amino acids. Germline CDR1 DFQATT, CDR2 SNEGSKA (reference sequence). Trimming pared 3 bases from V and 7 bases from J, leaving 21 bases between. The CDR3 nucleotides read TGCAGTGCTAGGGAGGGAATAGGGGGAGGGTGGACCCAGTACTTC. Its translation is CSAREGIGGGWTQYF.

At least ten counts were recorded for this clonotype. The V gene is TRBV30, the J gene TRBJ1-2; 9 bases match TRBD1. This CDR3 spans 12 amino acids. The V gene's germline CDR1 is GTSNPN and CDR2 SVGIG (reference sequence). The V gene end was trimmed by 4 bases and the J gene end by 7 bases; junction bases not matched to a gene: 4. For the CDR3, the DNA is TGTGCCTGGAACAGGGGGCTATCTGGCTACACCTTC. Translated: CAWNRGLSGYTF.

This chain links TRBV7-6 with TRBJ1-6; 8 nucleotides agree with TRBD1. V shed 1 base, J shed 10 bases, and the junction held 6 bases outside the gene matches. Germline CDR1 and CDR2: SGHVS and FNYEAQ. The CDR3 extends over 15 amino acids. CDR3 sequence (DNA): TGTGCCAGCAGCTTAGTTGGCAGGGGGCAGTCACCCCTCCACTTT. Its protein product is CASSLVGRGQSPLHF.

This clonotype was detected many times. The CDR3 DNA sequence: TGCGCCAGCAGCTCCGGACTAGCGGGGGGGGATGAGCAGTTCTTC. It is translated as CASSSGLAGGDEQFF. The chain has TRBV5-1 and TRBJ2-1, with 15 bases fitting TRBD2. The CDR3 has 15 residues. Losses at the gene ends were 3 bases for V and 8 bases for J; bases not matched to a gene: 3. Germline V CDR1 and CDR2: SGHRS, YFSETQ.

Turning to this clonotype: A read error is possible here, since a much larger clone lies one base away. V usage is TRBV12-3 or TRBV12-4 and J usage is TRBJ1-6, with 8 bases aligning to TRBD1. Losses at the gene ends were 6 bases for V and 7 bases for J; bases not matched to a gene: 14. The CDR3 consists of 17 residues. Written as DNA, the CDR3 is TGTGCCAGCAGCAACATTAAGGGACAGGCGCAAAATTCACCCCTCCACTTT. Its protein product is CASSNIKGQAQNSPLHF.

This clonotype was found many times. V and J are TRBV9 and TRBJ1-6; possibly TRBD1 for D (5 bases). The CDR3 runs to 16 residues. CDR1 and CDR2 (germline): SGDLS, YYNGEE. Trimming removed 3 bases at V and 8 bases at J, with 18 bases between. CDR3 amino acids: CASSGGGVGDYSPLHF. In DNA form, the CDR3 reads TGTGCCAGCAGCGGGGGAGGGGTGGGGGATTATTCACCCCTCCACTTT.